This T cell receptor (beta chain) was captured in a study of molecular identifiers for immune sequencing clone quantification. Trimming pared 6 bases from V and 1 base from J, leaving 17 bases between. The germline V gene has CDR1 MNHEY and CDR2 SVGEGT. The CDR3 covers 16 residues. Bulk TCR libraries used previously described methods and listed TCR primers. One entry per CDR3 protein, called by TCRdb with MiXCR from the PCR reads. The data show more than 300,000 distinct CDR3 sequences, 20% to 25% seen once. Using a CD8+CD4-CCR7+CD45RA+ phenotype, naive CD8 T cells were sorted. This clonotype was detected many times.

The chain uses TRBV6-2 or TRBV6-3 and TRBJ2-3; D is possibly TRBD2 (6 bases). Sequencing was done on a sample of naive CD8+ T cells from blood, with Jurkat cell RNA spiked in. Subset of the sample: FACS-sorted CD8+CD4-CCR7+CD45RA+ naive T cells. This clonotype was sampled from a human donor in good health. Some libraries in this study had Jurkat cell RNA spiked in. In DNA form, the CDR3 reads TGTGCCAGCAGCCCGACGCGGGACCCGCGCACAGATACGCAGTATTTT. This codes for CASSPTRDPRTDTQYF.